These 25 T cell receptor beta chains came from one sample sequenced in a study of T cells after yellow fever vaccination. TCRdb processed the 5' RACE reads anew with MiXCR; each CDR3 protein has one entry. Counted here are 350,000 to 450,000 distinct CDR3 sequences, 6.2% occurring once; the ten biggest clones make up approximately 16%. The sequences come from PBMCs, collected 5 days after the yellow fever booster vaccination. These TCRs come from a man aged 25-45 years who received the YFV17D yellow fever vaccine.

A word on this clonotype: At one of its ends the junction is not consistent with the germline gene, which may arise from a read error. The rearrangement joins TRBV5-1 to TRBJ2-2; 7 nucleotides align to TRBD1. The CDR3 has 14 residues. CDR1 and CDR2 from the germline V gene are SGHRS and YFSETQ. The CDR3 spells CASRGQPKTGELFF. The CDR3 bases are TGCGCCAGCCGGGGACAGCCGAAAACCGGGGAGCTGTTTTTT.

This clonotype was seen a few times. The chain recombines TRBV5-5 with TRBJ1-2; 9 bases map to TRBD1. The CDR3 is made up of 15 amino acids. The germline V gene has CDR1 SGHKS and CDR2 YYEKEE (reference sequence). Losses at the gene ends were 2 bases for V and 4 bases for J; bases not matched to a gene: 6. Here the CDR3 reads CASSLSTGGGYGYTF. In DNA form, the CDR3 reads TGTGCCAGCAGCTTATCCACAGGGGGCGGCTATGGCTACACCTTC.

The genes are TRBV20-1 and TRBJ1-2, with no clear D. In germline, CDR1 is DFQATT, CDR2 SNEGSKA (reference sequence). The CDR3 is 12 amino acids. The V end lost 2 bases, the J end lost 2 bases, and 6 bases lay between the germline ends. CDR3 coding DNA: TGCAGTGCTAGACCCTACAACTATGGCTACACCTTC. Encoded protein: CSARPYNYGYTF.

This clonotype was seen ten or more times. The chain has TRBV12-3 or TRBV12-4 and TRBJ2-1; the D gene is possibly TRBD2 (6 bases). V was clipped by 6 bases and J by 6 bases, with 12 bases between them. The CDR3 loop spans 13 amino acids. The CDR3 DNA reads as TGTGCCAGCAGCCTGTTGCGGGGCAATGAGCAGTTCTTC. It specifies CASSLLRGNEQFF.

This clonotype appeared a few times. The chain links TRBV11-2 to TRBJ2-7; 9 bases match TRBD2. The V gene end was trimmed by 5 bases and the J gene end by 6 bases; junction bases not matched to a gene: 8. The CDR3 covers 14 residues. CDR1 SGHAT and CDR2 FQNNGV come from the germline V gene. In nucleotides, the CDR3 is TGTGCCAGCAGCCAGCCGGGACTAGCCCTCGAGCAGTACTTC. Its translation is CASSQPGLALEQYF. The whole variable domain, remainder taken from reference TRBV11-2 and TRBJ2-7, is EAGVAQSPRYKIIEKRQSVAFWCNPISGHATLYWYQQILGQGPKLLIQFQNNGVVDDSQLPKDRFSAERLKGVDSTLKIQPAKLEDSAVYLCASSQPGLALEQYFGPGTRLTVT.

The chain has TRBV3-1 and TRBJ2-2, with TRBD2 as a possible D gene (7 bases). Germline CDR1 LGHDT, CDR2 YNNKEL (reference sequence). The CDR3 loop spans 16 amino acids. Trimming shortened V by 8 bases and J by 5 bases, and 21 bases separated the two germline ends. CDR3 nucleotide sequence: TGTGCCAGCCGGACTAGTTTAACAGGGACGACCGGGGAGCTGTTTTTT. Protein product: CASRTSLTGTTGELFF.

This clonotype has ten or more counts. DNA of the CDR3: TGTGCCAGCAGCTTAGGGACTAGCGTTCGATACGAGCAGTACTTC. This codes for CASSLGTSVRYEQYF. The chain couples TRBV7-2 to TRBJ2-7; 9 nucleotides align to TRBD2. J was trimmed by 4 bases and V by 1 base; bases with no gene match: 5. The CDR3 has 15 amino acids. Germline V CDR1 and CDR2: SGHTA, FQGNSA.

This clonotype has just a few counts. The chain carries TRBV6-1 and TRBJ2-7; 10 nucleotides line up with TRBD2. CDR1 and CDR2 (germline): MNHNS, SASEGT. Trimming at V came to 5 bases and at J to 6 bases, leaving 13 bases not matched to a gene. CDR3 length equals 16 residues. CDR3 nucleotides: TGTGCCAGCAGTCAGTTCCCTAGCGGGAGCGGGGCCGAGCAGTACTTC. Residues: CASSQFPSGSGAEQYF.

In this sample, this clonotype turned up a few times. The chain employs TRBV5-4 and TRBJ2-1; D unclear. Trimming cost V 4 bases and J 10 bases, with 12 bases left between them. This CDR3 spans 12 amino acids. The germline gives CDR1 SGHNT, CDR2 YYREEE (reference sequence). This CDR3 reads CASSTTGNEQFF. DNA for the CDR3: TGTGCCAGCAGCACTACGGGCAACGAGCAGTTCTTC. Full variable domain (remainder filled in from reference TRBV5-4 and TRBJ2-1): ETGVTQSPTHLIKTRGQQVTLRCSSQSGHNTVSWYQQALGQGPQFIFQYYREEENGRGNFPPRFSGLQFPNYSSELNVNALELDDSALYLCASSTTGNEQFFGPGTRLTVL.

CDR3 region: CASRRTGPSGHKNIQYF. The CDR3, as DNA: TGTGCCAGCAGGCGCACGGGGCCCAGCGGGCACAAAAACATTCAGTACTTC. The chain combines TRBV6-5 with TRBJ2-4, with D possibly being TRBD2 (6 bases). Germline V gene data show CDR1 as MNHEY and CDR2 as SVGAGI. V lost 6 bases to trimming and J lost 3 bases, with 21 bases between them. This CDR3 is 17 amino acids long.

This clonotype showed up many times. The gene calls are TRBV29-1 and TRBJ2-2; perhaps TRBD2 as D (5 bases). The CDR3 consists of 15 residues. Per germline, CDR1 SQVTM and CDR2 ANQGSEA. The germline V and J ends were trimmed by 6 bases and 7 bases, with 21 bases remaining between them. CDR3 protein: CSVGTGNIKGGELFF. The CDR3 nucleotides are TGCAGCGTCGGAACCGGGAACATAAAGGGCGGGGAGCTGTTTTTT.

This clonotype was observed many times. This chain uses TRBV5-1 with TRBJ2-7, with 9 bases fitting TRBD1. CDR3 length: 15 amino acids. V dropped 7 bases and J dropped 5; count of bases not matched to a gene: 13. The germline V gene encodes CDR1 SGHRS and CDR2 YFSETQ. The CDR3 bases are TGCGCCAGCCGACACATCCCGGGACAGGGAGACGAGCAGTACTTC. Amino acid sequence: CASRHIPGQGDEQYF. Filled out from reference TRBV5-1 and TRBJ2-7, the complete variable domain reads KAGVTQTPRYLIKTRGQQVTLSCSPISGHRSVSWYQQTPGQGLQFLFEYFSETQRNKGNFPGRFSGRQFSNSRSEMNVSTLELGDSALYLCASRHIPGQGDEQYFGPGTRLTVT.

This clonotype was observed a handful of times. The V and J genes are TRBV4-2 and TRBJ2-1; the D gene is possibly TRBD1 (6 bases). Germline lookup yields CDR1 LGHNA and CDR2 YNFKEQ. Trimming took off 0 bases at V and 9 bases at J, with 12 bases between the two ends. The CDR3 runs to 14 residues. The CDR3 sequence: CASSQDIQGGEQFF. CDR3 nucleotide sequence: TGTGCCAGCAGCCAAGATATACAGGGTGGTGAGCAGTTCTTC.

The chain couples TRBV7-9 to TRBJ2-1; TRBD1 matches at 11 bases. Germline CDR1 SEHNR, CDR2 FQNEAQ (reference sequence). The CDR3 sequence is 16 residues long. V gave up 5 bases and J gave up 8 bases; unmatched junction bases: 11. CDR3 residues: CASSPSGTGGEDEQFF. The CDR3 DNA reads as TGTGCCAGCAGCCCCTCCGGGACAGGGGGGGAGGATGAGCAGTTCTTC.

The chain carries TRBV12-3 or TRBV12-4 and TRBJ2-7; 10 nucleotides agree with TRBD1. The CDR3 is made up of 18 amino acids. V lost 6 bases to trimming and J lost 0 bases; unmatched junction nucleotides: 14. In DNA form, the CDR3 reads TGTGCCAGCAGCAGAAGGAGGGACAGGGGTTTCAGCTCCTACGAGCAGTACTTC. Protein sequence: CASSRRRDRGFSSYEQYF.

The sample holds many counts of this clonotype. The rearrangement uses TRBV12-3 or TRBV12-4 and TRBJ2-7; 7 bases agree with TRBD2. The length of the CDR3 is 14 residues. V trimming: 7 bases; J trimming: 2 bases; junction bases outside the gene matches: 8. The CDR3, as DNA: TGTGCCAGCACCCTACGGGGGAGGGCCTACGAGCAGTACTTC. This encodes CASTLRGRAYEQYF.

The sample holds many counts of this clonotype. The V and J genes are TRBV20-1 and TRBJ2-4, with a weak D call TRBD1 (5 bases). The CDR3 has 14 residues. Trimming cost V 4 bases and J 0 bases, with 10 bases left between them. CDR1 and CDR2 (germline): DFQATT, SNEGSKA (reference sequence). CDR3 sequence: CSATTGLAKNIQYF. For the CDR3, the DNA is TGCAGTGCTACAACAGGCCTAGCCAAAAACATTCAGTACTTC.

This clonotype appeared many times. The chain employs TRBV20-1 and TRBJ2-1; D is possibly TRBD2 (5 bases). V lost 6 bases and J lost 4, with 25 bases in between. Germline assignment: CDR1 DFQATT and CDR2 SNEGSKA (reference sequence). CDR3 length: 17 amino acids. The DNA for the CDR3 is TGCAGTGCCCGGGGTAGGGAACTCCCGATCAGTTACAATGAGCAGTTCTTC. This sequence encodes CSARGRELPISYNEQFF.

This clonotype appeared a few times. The chain links TRBV19 to TRBJ2-7; D not certain. CDR3 size: 13 residues. The ends were cut back, 3 bases at V and 7 bases at J, with 13 bases in the middle. Germline V gene sequence: CDR1 LNHDA, CDR2 SQIVND (reference sequence). This CDR3 is CASSIRRPGEQYF. In DNA, the CDR3 is TGTGCCAGTAGTATCCGAAGACCGGGTGAGCAGTACTTC.

The chain uses TRBV5-1 and TRBJ2-3; tentatively, D is TRBD1 or TRBD2 (5 bases each). Between the trimmed V and J ends, which lost 2 bases and 2 bases, there was a span of 12 bases. CDR1 SGHRS and CDR2 YFSETQ come from the germline V gene. This CDR3 contains 15 residues. The CDR3 nucleotides read TGCGCCAGCAGCTTCCGGGACCGATTCACAGATACGCAGTATTTT. Encoded protein: CASSFRDRFTDTQYF. Drawing the rest from reference TRBV5-1 and TRBJ2-3, the complete variable domain is KAGVTQTPRYLIKTRGQQVTLSCSPISGHRSVSWYQQTPGQGLQFLFEYFSETQRNKGNFPGRFSGRQFSNSRSEMNVSTLELGDSALYLCASSFRDRFTDTQYFGPGTRLTVL.

This clonotype was observed a few times. The V gene is TRBV5-4, the J gene TRBJ2-3; D is unresolved. Trimming shortened V by 3 bases and J by 1 base, and 9 bases separated the two germline ends. Germline loops: CDR1 SGHNT, CDR2 YYREEE (reference sequence). The CDR3 contains 14 residues. The CDR3 DNA follows: TGTGCCAGCAGCTCAGATCCTGGCACAGATACGCAGTATTTT. Protein sequence: CASSSDPGTDTQYF.

The V gene is TRBV5-1, the J gene TRBJ2-5; weak D call: TRBD2 (5 bases). The V end was cut by 3 bases, the J end by 2 bases, with 17 bases between. The CDR3 is made up of 16 amino acids. Germline V gene data show CDR1 as SGHRS and CDR2 as YFSETQ. CDR3 bases: TGCGCCAGCAGCTCGTCGGGGTTGCCCGCACAAGAGACCCAGTACTTC. As protein: CASSSSGLPAQETQYF.

The V gene is TRBV7-3, the J gene TRBJ2-1; D call uncertain. CDR3 length equals 13 residues. Germline loops: CDR1 SGHTA, CDR2 FQGTGA. With 2 bases removed from V and 7 bases from J, the gap between germline ends came to 9 bases. Here the CDR3 DNA reads TGTGCCAGCAGCTTAGCGAATCAGAATGAGCAGTTCTTC. Translation: CASSLANQNEQFF.

This clonotype was observed at least ten times. V usage is TRBV14 and J usage is TRBJ2-7, with TRBD1 matching 9 bases. The CDR3 is made up of 16 amino acids. With V trimmed by 3 bases and J by 5 bases, 11 bases remained unmatched. Germline CDR1 SGHDN, CDR2 FVKESK. The CDR3 nucleotides read TGTGCCAGCAGCCACAAACCGGGACAGGGAGGGCACGAGCAGTACTTC. Protein: CASSHKPGQGGHEQYF.

The chain employs TRBV5-4 and TRBJ2-1, with TRBD2 identical over 10 bases. CDR1 is SGHNT and CDR2 is YYREEE in the germline V gene (reference sequence). After removal of 3 bases from V and 7 bases from J, the junction contained 13 bases not matched to a gene. The CDR3 spans 17 residues. CDR3 nucleotide sequence: TGTGCCAGCAGCTCCGCCGGACGTCTAGCGGGAGTGAATGAGCAGTTCTTC. Protein: CASSSAGRLAGVNEQFF.